This passage covers 30 T cell receptor beta chains from one sample sequenced in a study of OX40 agonist ivuxolimab in advanced cancers. Library preparation employed the immunoSEQ multiplex PCR assay. TCRdb limited this immuneACCESS table to in-frame rearrangements with V and J called. A share of clones is missing; checked studies link under half to unresolved V genes, and the rest is unexplained. The sample table contains 77,000 or so clones; only one count was recorded for roughly nine tenths of them. Clones ranked in the top ten supply 10% of the sample. The sample consisted of CD4+ or CD8+ T cells sorted from blood, taken in a trial of the OX40 agonist ivuxolimab. Receptor source: an adult with an advanced solid tumor such as melanoma, head and neck, liver or kidney cancer.

The chain carries TRBV11-2 and TRBJ2-1; no reliable D call. Deletions cut 5 bases from V and 6 bases from J, with 17 bases between. CDR1 SGHAT and CDR2 FQNNGV come from the germline V gene. The length of the CDR3 is 15 residues. The CDR3 region has the DNA TGTGCCAGCAGCCCGAGCCCAACTAACCCCAATGAGCAGTTCTTC. It encodes CASSPSPTNPNEQFF. The complete variable domain, with remaining parts taken from reference TRBV11-2 and TRBJ2-1, reads EAGVAQSPRYKIIEKRQSVAFWCNPISGHATLYWYQQILGQGPKLLIQFQNNGVVDDSQLPKDRFSAERLKGVDSTLKIQPAKLEDSAVYLCASSPSPTNPNEQFFGPGTRLTVL.

This clone was seen a single time. The rearrangement links TRBV13 to TRBJ1-4; 7 bases map to TRBD1. There are 16 residues in the CDR3. CDR1 is PRHDT and CDR2 is FYEKMQ in the germline V gene (reference sequence). V trimming: 4 bases; J trimming: 5 bases; junction bases outside the gene matches: 10. In nucleotides, the CDR3 is TGTGCCAGCAGCTCCGGAGGGGGCGGACTGAATGAAAAACTGTTTTTT. It is translated as CASSSGGGGLNEKLFF.

This chain joins TRBV9 and TRBJ2-5; 7 positions match TRBD2. The CDR3 runs 13 residues. V trimming: 3 bases; J trimming: 2 bases; junction bases outside the gene matches: 1. Germline V gene data show CDR1 as SGDLS and CDR2 as YYNGEE. In DNA form, the CDR3 reads TGTGCCAGCAGCGGGGGGGGTCAAGAGACCCAGTACTTC. Protein product: CASSGGGQETQYF.

The V and J genes are TRBV6-4 and TRBJ2-2, with D perhaps TRBD2 (6 bases). CDR3 length equals 14 residues. V was cut by 4 bases and J by 3 bases, with 9 bases left in between. The germline V gene encodes CDR1 MRHNA and CDR2 SNTAGT. The CDR3 reads CASSGGVDTGELFF. CDR3 DNA: TGTGCCAGCAGTGGCGGGGTGGACACCGGGGAGCTGTTTTTT.

The V and J genes are TRBV18 and TRBJ2-7, with 9 bases aligning to TRBD1. V was pared by 4 bases and J by 3 bases, with 13 bases of the junction left unmatched. The germline gives CDR1 KGHSH, CDR2 LQKENI. The CDR3 covers 17 residues. The CDR3 coding sequence is TGTGCCAGCTCACTACACCCACCGGGACAGGGCCACTACGAGCAGTACTTC. Translation gives CASSLHPPGQGHYEQYF. Together with reference TRBV18 and TRBJ2-7, the CDR3 gives the full variable domain: NAGVMQNPRHLVRRRGQEARLRCSPMKGHSHVYWYRQLPEEGLKFMVYLQKENIIDESGMPKERFSAEFPKEGPSILRIQQVVRGDSAAYFCASSLHPPGQGHYEQYFGPGTRLTVT.

V is TRBV6-5 and J is TRBJ2-7; D uncertain. The CDR3 totals 15 residues. Germline CDR1 MNHEY, CDR2 SVGAGI. Trimming took off 6 bases at V and 6 bases at J, with 21 bases between the two ends. CDR3 bases: TGTGCCAGCAGGGATTCGGGCTCATGGGCGTCCGAGCAGTACTTC. Translation gives CASRDSGSWASEQYF.

The V gene is TRBV11-3, the J gene TRBJ1-3; D gene uncertain. V dropped 3 bases and J dropped 0 bases, with 3 bases sitting between them. Germline CDR1 is SGHNT and CDR2 is YENEEA. The CDR3 loop spans 13 amino acids. The CDR3 nucleotides read TGTGCCAGCAGCTTTTACTCTGGAAACACCATATATTTT. Protein product: CASSFYSGNTIYF.

V is TRBV9 and J is TRBJ2-1, with D perhaps matching TRBD2 (6 bases). The CDR3 runs 14 residues. V was clipped by 4 bases and J by 4 bases, with 12 bases between them. CDR1 and CDR2 from the germline V gene are SGDLS and YYNGEE. Here the CDR3 reads CASSPVEGYNEQFF. The CDR3 DNA is TGTGCCAGCAGCCCAGTGGAGGGATACAATGAGCAGTTCTTC.

The chain is built from TRBV9 and TRBJ2-6; 7 bases match TRBD1. V lost 1 base to trimming and J lost 0 bases; unmatched junction nucleotides: 7. Germline lookup yields CDR1 SGDLS and CDR2 YYNGEE. The CDR3 contains 18 residues. The CDR3 nucleotides are TGTGCCAGCAGCGTATTTGACAGGGCCTTCTCTGGGGCCAACGTCCTGACTTTC. Residues: CASSVFDRAFSGANVLTF.

This clone appeared a single time. The V call is TRBV18, the J call TRBJ1-5, with TRBD1 matching 7 bases. J was trimmed by 4 bases and V by 4 bases; bases with no gene match: 7. The germline CDR1 and CDR2 sequences are KGHSH and LQKENI. CDR3 length: 15 amino acids. CDR3 sequence: CASSRGTAGNQPQHF. The CDR3 DNA reads as TGTGCCAGCTCACGGGGGACAGCCGGAAATCAGCCCCAGCATTTT.

The chain carries TRBV4-2 and TRBJ2-1; 9 nucleotides match TRBD2. Germline assignment: CDR1 LGHNA and CDR2 YNFKEQ. V gave up 1 base and J gave up 4 bases; unmatched junction bases: 11. The CDR3 sequence is 18 residues long. This CDR3 is CASSQGKPGLALYNEQFF. DNA for the CDR3: TGTGCCAGCAGCCAAGGCAAACCGGGACTAGCTCTTTACAATGAGCAGTTCTTC.

The genes are TRBV15 and TRBJ2-2; D may be TRBD1 (6 bases). Germline V gene sequence: CDR1 LNHNV, CDR2 YYDKDF (reference sequence). Deletions cut 0 bases from V and 7 bases from J, with 18 bases between. The CDR3 runs to 17 residues. In nucleotides, the CDR3 is TGTGCCACCAGCAGAGATTTGGCACAGGGTTTGATCGGGGAGCTGTTTTTT. This encodes CATSRDLAQGLIGELFF.

The V and J genes are TRBV4-3 and TRBJ1-2, with a tentative D call TRBD1 (5 bases). CDR3 length: 16 residues. The germline V gene encodes CDR1 LGHNA and CDR2 YSLEER. Between the trimmed V and J ends, which lost 4 bases and 6 bases, there was a span of 21 bases. The CDR3 is CASSPEALRDPDGYTF. Written as DNA, the CDR3 is TGCGCCAGCAGCCCAGAGGCCCTCCGGGACCCCGATGGCTACACCTTC.

This chain joins TRBV4-1 and TRBJ1-3; tentatively, D is TRBD1 (5 bases). Germline V gene sequence: CDR1 MGHRA, CDR2 YSYEKL. The CDR3 covers 15 residues. Between the trimmed V and J ends, which lost 1 base and 1 base, there was a span of 8 bases. This CDR3 reads CASSQVRGSGNTIYF. The CDR3 DNA reads as TGCGCCAGCAGCCAAGTTAGGGGTTCTGGAAACACCATATATTTT.

The J gene is TRBJ2-5, the V gene TRBV25-1, with D unclear. The germline gives CDR1 MGHDK, CDR2 SYGVNS. The CDR3 consists of 13 residues. Trimming cost V 4 bases and J 1 base, with 7 bases left between them. The CDR3 nucleotides read TGTGCCAGCAGTGTTTTCCCCCAAGAGACCCAGTACTTC. It is translated as CASSVFPQETQYF. Based on the CDR3 plus reference TRBV25-1 and TRBJ2-5, the full variable domain is EADIYQTPRYLVIGTGKKITLECSQTMGHDKMYWYQQDPGMELHLIHYSYGVNSTEKGDLSSESTVSRIRTEHFPLTLESARPSHTSQYLCASSVFPQETQYFGPGTRLLVL.

This sequence joins TRBV9 and TRBJ1-4; 9 bases are a match to TRBD1. Germline assignment: CDR1 SGDLS and CDR2 YYNGEE. The CDR3 has 17 amino acids. J was trimmed by 3 bases and V by 3 bases; bases with no gene match: 9. The CDR3 loop is CASSAYTGGAANEKLFF. CDR3 sequence (DNA): TGTGCCAGCAGCGCCTATACAGGGGGCGCGGCTAATGAAAAACTGTTTTTT.

This rearrangement joins TRBV11-2 to TRBJ1-2, with D possibly matching TRBD1 (6 bases). Looked up from germline, CDR1 is SGHAT and CDR2 is FQNNGV. The V and J ends lost 1 base and 2 bases respectively, with 8 bases between them. This CDR3 region has 14 residues. This chain's CDR3 is CASSLGQANYGYTF. The CDR3, as DNA: TGTGCCAGCAGCTTAGGACAGGCCAACTATGGCTACACCTTC.

This chain uses TRBV5-6 with TRBJ2-1; 7 bases line up with TRBD1. There are 16 residues in the CDR3. The V gene end was trimmed by 4 bases and the J gene end by 5 bases; junction bases not matched to a gene: 12. The germline V gene encodes CDR1 SGHDT and CDR2 YYEEEE. For the CDR3, the DNA is TGTGCCAGCAGCCGGGGACAGCCGACCCTCGACAATGAGCAGTTCTTC. Protein product: CASSRGQPTLDNEQFF.

This clone was counted a few times. The chain combines TRBV6-1 with TRBJ1-4; 9 bases align to TRBD1. With V trimmed by 2 bases and J by 6 bases, 10 bases remained unmatched. This CDR3 region has 17 residues. Germline V CDR1 and CDR2: MNHNS, SASEGT. This CDR3 is CASSEQGQGQWYEKLFF. Written as DNA, the CDR3 is TGTGCCAGCAGTGAACAAGGACAGGGGCAATGGTATGAAAAACTGTTTTTT.

The chain couples TRBV29-1 to TRBJ2-7; 10 bases are shared with TRBD2. From germline, CDR1 is SQVTM and CDR2 ANQGSEA. This CDR3 spans 14 amino acids. Losses at the gene ends were 4 bases for V and 7 bases for J; bases not matched to a gene: 10. The CDR3 sequence is CSVGSPAGGYEQYF. In DNA, the CDR3 is TGCAGCGTTGGCTCCCCAGCGGGGGGGTATGAGCAGTACTTC.

The V gene is TRBV5-6, the J gene TRBJ2-7, with D hard to call. The germline V gene has CDR1 SGHDT and CDR2 YYEEEE. With 7 bases removed from V and 3 bases from J, the gap between germline ends came to 8 bases. The CDR3 runs 11 residues. The CDR3 bases are TGTGCCAGCGGGCGAGTCTACGAGCAGTACTTC. Protein product: CASGRVYEQYF.

The chain has TRBV11-2 and TRBJ1-5; 7 bases line up with TRBD1. Germline V gene data show CDR1 as SGHAT and CDR2 as FQNNGV. Losses at the gene ends were 3 bases for V and 5 bases for J; bases not matched to a gene: 7. This CDR3 spans 15 amino acids. The DNA of the CDR3 is TGTGCCAGCAGCTTGGCAGGGGGTGCCTATCAGCCCCAGCATTTT. Translating it yields CASSLAGGAYQPQHF.

The CDR3 loop is CASSGGGELFF. The CDR3 DNA is TGTGCCAGCAGTGGGGGCGGGGAGCTGTTTTTT. The chain employs TRBV27 and TRBJ2-2, with D perhaps given as TRBD1 or TRBD2 (5 bases each). Germline V lookup: CDR1 MNHEY, CDR2 SMNVEV (reference sequence). Trimming removed 5 bases from V and 7 bases from J, with 5 bases in between. CDR3 length equals 11 residues.

CDR3 nucleotide sequence: TGCGCCAGCAGCCCCGGTGGCACCTACGAGCAGTACTTC. Translated: CASSPGGTYEQYF. This sequence joins TRBV4-1 and TRBJ2-7, with D hard to call. CDR1 is MGHRA and CDR2 is YSYEKL in the germline V gene. The CDR3 contains 13 residues. Trimming stripped 4 bases from V and 2 bases from J, with 9 bases between.

The gene calls are TRBV6-5 and TRBJ1-1; D remains ambiguous. The CDR3 extends over 12 amino acids. V was shortened by 7 bases and J by 4 bases, with 10 bases between the two germline ends. The germline V gene has CDR1 MNHEY and CDR2 SVGAGI. CDR3 sequence reads: CASTAPGTEAFF. Written as DNA, the CDR3 is TGTGCCAGCACTGCCCCCGGCACTGAAGCTTTCTTT.

The V gene is TRBV7-9, the J gene TRBJ2-2, with a tentative D call TRBD1 (6 bases). The CDR3 is 16 amino acids. V lost 0 bases to trimming and J lost 4 bases, with 12 bases between them. Germline V CDR1 and CDR2: SEHNR, FQNEAQ (reference sequence). DNA of the CDR3: TGTGCCAGCAGCTTAGCCCGGGACACTACCACCGGGGAGCTGTTTTTT. Protein product: CASSLARDTTTGELFF.

The J gene is TRBJ2-4, the V gene TRBV6-6; perhaps D is TRBD1 or TRBD2 (5 bases each). This CDR3 region has 14 residues. CDR1 is MNHNY and CDR2 is SVGAGI in the germline V gene (reference sequence). Trimming removed 5 bases from V and 8 bases from J, with 16 bases in between. This CDR3 reads CASSPQGELDIQYF. CDR3 in DNA: TGTGCCAGCAGTCCCCAGGGAGAACTAGACATTCAGTACTTC.

The rearrangement uses TRBV27 and TRBJ2-7, with TRBD1 matching 9 bases. With 7 bases clipped from V and 5 bases from J, the junction kept 9 bases outside the gene matches. This CDR3 is 14 amino acids long. Germline V gene data show CDR1 as MNHEY and CDR2 as SMNVEV (reference sequence). CDR3 amino acids: CASTPGTGNNEQYF. As DNA, the CDR3 is TGTGCCAGCACCCCAGGGACAGGGAACAACGAGCAGTACTTC.

The chain employs TRBV6-1 and TRBJ1-2; possibly TRBD1 for D (5 bases). V dropped 3 bases and J dropped 3 bases, with 14 bases sitting between them. CDR3 length: 15 amino acids. Germline V lookup: CDR1 MNHNS, CDR2 SASEGT. In nucleotides, the CDR3 is TGTGCCAGCAGTGATAGAGTCCGGGGGTACTATGGCTACACCTTC. Translating gives CASSDRVRGYYGYTF.

The chain carries TRBV28 and TRBJ2-1; 10 bases fit TRBD1. CDR3 length: 13 residues. Germline CDR1 reads MDHEN; CDR2 reads SYDVKM. V lost 3 bases, J lost 7 bases, and 0 bases stayed unmatched. This CDR3 reads CASSLDRGNEQFF. The CDR3 DNA reads TGTGCCAGCAGTTTGGACAGGGGGAATGAGCAGTTCTTC.